The rows below give T cell receptor beta chains drawn from one sample of a study of a mutant IDH1 vaccine in newly diagnosed glioma. Profiled with immunoSEQ multiplex PCR; TCRdb holds only in-frame clones, not every one. The table includes approximately 60,000 clones, about 74% detected once. Antigens for these TCRs are unknown. The starting material was PBMCs, obtained from a glioma patient whose treatment included an IDH1 peptide vaccine. These receptors were taken from a man aged 45 to 65 with glioma. The CDR3 runs from the conserved cysteine through the conserved F or W. A D gene is named only where the DNA matches it firmly. The size of a clone is reported for some rows only, either as once, few or many, or as a class for expanded clones.

V	length	size	J	D	DNA	CDR3
TRBV5-1	15	-	TRBJ2-7	-	TGCGCCAGCAGCTTGGGGTCGGGGGAGAGCTACGAGCAGTACTTC	CASSLGSGESYEQYF
TRBV29-1	13	-	TRBJ2-7	-	TGCAGCGTTGCTGAGGGTGGGTACTACGAGCAGTACTTC	CSVAEGGYYEQYF
TRBV27	14	-	TRBJ1-1	-	TGTGCCAGCAGTTTATACATCAGGGGAGGGAATGCTTTCTTT	CASSLYIRGGNAFF
TRBV19	18	-	TRBJ1-5	TRBD1	TGTGCCAGTAGTGCGACAGGGGGCGCCGGATATAGCAATCAGCCCCAGCATTTT	CASSATGGAGYSNQPQHF
TRBV27	14	-	TRBJ2-1	-	TGTGCCAGCAGTTTGACAGGGACTATCAATGAGCAGTTCTTC	CASSLTGTINEQFF
TRBV5-4	15	-	TRBJ1-4	-	TGTGCCAGCAGCTCGGGGTTGGTGGGGGATGAAAAACTGTTTTTT	CASSSGLVGDEKLFF
TRBV6-5	14	-	TRBJ1-1	-	TGTGCCAGCAGTTACTCAGGCACCAAAACTGAAGCTTTCTTT	CASSYSGTKTEAFF
TRBV6-5	12	-	TRBJ2-7	-	TGTGCCAGCAACCAGGGGGGAAACGAGCAGTACTTC	CASNQGGNEQYF
TRBV5-6	15	-	TRBJ2-7	-	TGTGCCAGCAGCTTGTCATCGTTAGGAAACTACGAGCAGTACTTC	CASSLSSLGNYEQYF
TRBV19	15	-	TRBJ1-6	-	TGTGCCAGCGGGACGGCCAGCTCCTATAATTCACCCCTCCACTTT	CASGTASSYNSPLHF
TRBV19	14	-	TRBJ1-6	-	TGTGCCAGTAGTATCGGAGGGAATAATTCACCCCTCCACTTT	CASSIGGNNSPLHF
TRBV30	14	-	TRBJ1-1	-	TGTGCCTGGAGTGTACAGGCTACGGGCACTGAAGCTTTCTTT	CAWSVQATGTEAFF
TRBV29-1	11	-	TRBJ1-1	-	TGCAGCGTTGGGAGGGGGACTGAAGCTTTCTTT	CSVGRGTEAFF
TRBV5-6	12	few	TRBJ2-3	-	TGTGCCAGCAGCTGGGACCGGGATACGCAGTATTTT	CASSWDRDTQYF
TRBV27	14	-	TRBJ1-5	-	TGTGCCAGCGGGAAAAGGGATAGCAATCAGCCCCAGCATTTT	CASGKRDSNQPQHF
TRBV18	14	few	TRBJ2-7	-	TGTGCCAGCTCACTCAGGGAGGTCGAGAACGAGCAGTACTTC	CASSLREVENEQYF
TRBV29-1	13	-	TRBJ2-2	TRBD1	TGCAGCGTTCCCGACAGGGTTACCGGGGAGCTGTTTTTT	CSVPDRVTGELFF
TRBV5-4	12	few	TRBJ2-3	-	TGTGCCAGCAGCTTGGTCGCAGATACGCAGTATTTT	CASSLVADTQYF
TRBV30	17	-	TRBJ1-1	-	TGTGCCTGGAGTATAGCCAGGGCCACGCCAGCGTACACTGAAGCTTTCTTT	CAWSIARATPAYTEAFF
TRBV4-2	13	-	TRBJ2-2	-	TGTGCCAGCAGCCAAGATCGGGGCGGGGAGCTGTTTTTT	CASSQDRGGELFF
TRBV5-6	15	once	TRBJ1-4	-	TGTGCCAGCAGCTTAAGGGGATTCACTAATGAAAAACTGTTTTTT	CASSLRGFTNEKLFF
TRBV5-1	15	-	TRBJ1-1	TRBD1	TGCGCCAGCCAGAACTCAGGGGGCGGTAGGACTGAAGCTTTCTTT	CASQNSGGGRTEAFF
TRBV19	18	once	TRBJ1-1	TRBD1	TGTGCCAGTAGTATTCAGACAGGGCCCCTTGGATTGAACACTGAAGCTTTCTTT	CASSIQTGPLGLNTEAFF
TRBV2	15	once	TRBJ2-7	TRBD1	TGTGCCAGCAGCGCTTGGGACAGGGGAAATTCCGAGCAGTACTTC	CASSAWDRGNSEQYF
TRBV7-3	14	-	TRBJ2-2	TRBD2	TGTGCCAGCAGCTTCGGAGGGAGGGCCGGGGAGCTGTTTTTT	CASSFGGRAGELFF
TRBV5-1	14	medium-sized	TRBJ1-1	-	TGCGCCAGCAGCCCTACGACCAGGACGACTGAAGCTTTCTTT	CASSPTTRTTEAFF
TRBV28	13	-	TRBJ2-7	TRBD1	TGTGCCAGCCAACCCAGGACAGGCTACGAGCAGTACTTC	CASQPRTGYEQYF
TRBV5-5	14	-	TRBJ2-7	-	TGTGCCAGCAGCTTGGACAGCATGGGCTACGAGCAGTACTTT	CASSLDSMGYEQYF
TRBV5-1	15	-	TRBJ2-5	TRBD1	TGCGCCAGCAGCTTGTCCAGGGGGCGTAGGGAGACCCAGTACTTC	CASSLSRGRRETQYF
TRBV9	15	-	TRBJ1-3	-	TGTGCCAGCAGCGTGAATCCGGGCTCTGGAAACACCATATATTTT	CASSVNPGSGNTIYF